Listed here are 10 T cell receptor beta chains from one sample, sequenced in a study of blood T cell repertoires in COVID-19. Sequenced by immunoSEQ multiplex PCR; TCRdb stores in-frame clones only, minus some. The data show 120,000 or so clones, 88% seen once. Source material: peripheral blood. The receptors derive from a man aged 45-65 years with acute or convalescent COVID-19.

The chain combines TRBV6-6 with TRBJ2-1, with 12 bases that match TRBD2. Germline lookup yields CDR1 MNHNY and CDR2 SVGAGI (reference sequence). CDR3 length: 15 residues. V gave up 5 bases and J gave up 5 bases; unmatched junction bases: 4. CDR3 bases: TGTGCCAGCAGTCCCCGACTAGCGGGGGACAATGAGCAGTTCTTC. This encodes CASSPRLAGDNEQFF.

The rearrangement links TRBV4-1 to TRBJ1-2; 8 bases fit TRBD1. J was trimmed by 1 base and V by 4 bases; bases with no gene match: 11. The CDR3 loop spans 17 amino acids. Germline-derived CDR1 and CDR2 are MGHRA and YSYEKL. The CDR3 DNA reads as TGCGCCAGCAGCCGCTATACCGGGACAGGCGGTAACTATGGCTACACCTTC. Protein product: CASSRYTGTGGNYGYTF.

V usage is TRBV6-5 and J usage is TRBJ2-1; possibly TRBD2 for D (6 bases). There are 14 residues in the CDR3. CDR1 is MNHEY, CDR2 SVGAGI, per germline. V lost 6 bases and J 9 bases, leaving 18 bases between the germline ends. CDR3 sequence: CASRPYGRGIEQFF. DNA for the CDR3: TGTGCCAGCAGACCTTACGGGAGAGGGATTGAGCAGTTCTTC.

The V call is TRBV12-3 or TRBV12-4, the J call TRBJ2-7, with D unresolved. The germline V and J ends were trimmed by 6 bases and 2 bases, with 11 bases remaining between them. CDR3 length equals 13 residues. The chain's CDR3 is CASSHTDTYEQYF. The CDR3 nucleotides are TGTGCCAGCAGCCACACAGACACCTACGAGCAGTACTTC.

The count of this clone is one. The chain joins TRBV7-2 to TRBJ1-2; 11 bases are shared with TRBD1. Germline-derived CDR1 and CDR2 are SGHTA and FQGNSA. The CDR3 runs to 17 residues. The junction had 6 bases not matched to a gene; V was cut back by 1 base and J by 2 bases. The CDR3 nucleotides read TGTGCCAGCAGCTTAGTAGGAAGGACAGGGGGCAACTATGGCTACACCTTC. Its translation: CASSLVGRTGGNYGYTF.

The chain joins TRBV15 to TRBJ2-5; TRBD2 matches 10 bases. This CDR3 has 15 amino acids. J gave up 5 bases and V 0 bases, and 3 bases lay outside the gene matches. The germline V gene has CDR1 LNHNV and CDR2 YYDKDF (reference sequence). The chain's CDR3 is CATSRDHSGRETQYF. In DNA form, the CDR3 reads TGTGCCACCAGCAGAGATCATAGCGGGAGGGAGACCCAGTACTTC.

This clone was seen once. The chain combines TRBV19 with TRBJ1-5; a weak D match, TRBD1 (5 bases). The CDR3 is 15 residues long. The V end was cut by 2 bases, the J end by 0 bases, with 8 bases between. CDR1 and CDR2 (germline): LNHDA, SQIVND (reference sequence). CDR3 sequence reads: CASSIRGNSNQPQHF. CDR3 coding DNA: TGTGCCAGTAGTATAAGGGGAAATAGCAATCAGCCCCAGCATTTT.

The V gene is TRBV7-8, the J gene TRBJ2-1, with 9 bases fitting TRBD1. From germline, CDR1 is SGHVS and CDR2 FQNEAQ. The CDR3 has 17 residues. V dropped 6 bases and J dropped 7; count of bases not matched to a gene: 16. This CDR3 reads CASRAEGQGGGLNEQFF. DNA for the CDR3: TGTGCCAGCAGGGCGGAGGGACAGGGCGGTGGTTTAAATGAGCAGTTCTTC.

The CDR3 loop is CASSSGVGREQYF. The CDR3 bases are TGTGCCAGCAGCTCCGGGGTAGGGAGGGAGCAGTACTTC. V usage is TRBV7-2 and J usage is TRBJ2-7, with a weak D call TRBD2 (6 bases). V lost 4 bases, J lost 7 bases, and 14 bases lay in between. CDR1 is SGHTA and CDR2 is FQGNSA in the germline V gene. The CDR3 sequence is 13 residues long. The whole variable domain, remainder taken from reference TRBV7-2 and TRBJ2-7, is GAGVSQSPSNKVTEKGKDVELRCDPISGHTALYWYRQSLGQGLEFLIYFQGNSAPDKSGLPSDRFSAERTGGSVSTLTIQRTQQEDSAVYLCASSSGVGREQYFGPGTRLTVT.

This clone was counted once. This rearrangement joins TRBV7-9 to TRBJ2-2, with 9 bases identical to TRBD1. The CDR3 loop spans 15 amino acids. Trimming took 7 bases from V and 9 from J; bases not matched to a gene: 12. The germline CDR1 and CDR2 sequences are SEHNR and FQNEAQ (reference sequence). The chain's CDR3 is CASTSPGQGLRELFF. The DNA of the CDR3 is TGTGCCAGCACCTCACCGGGACAGGGCCTCCGGGAGCTGTTTTTT.